One sample yielded the 20 T cell receptor beta chains listed below, sequenced in a study of shared clonotypes between healthy human individuals. Profiled with immunoSEQ multiplex PCR; TCRdb holds only in-frame clones, not every one. Here the sample spans 2 million to 2.5 million clones, under 95% being singletons. The specimen sequenced was naive CD4+ T cells from PBMCs. Subset reported: CD45RA+ positively selected. Every receptor here comes from a man aged 18 to 30 in good health. Some clones in this sample may be carry-over from other donors' samples.

For this clone: Other nucleotide sequences from this sample produce the same CDR3. This chain uses TRBV19 with TRBJ2-7; 10 bases line up with TRBD1. From germline, CDR1 is LNHDA and CDR2 SQIVND (reference sequence). Trimming took 6 bases from V and 3 from J; bases not matched to a gene: 5. This CDR3 has 14 amino acids. The CDR3 bases are TGTGCCAGTAGCCCCCGGGACAGGGGCTACGAGCAGTACTTC. Translated, it gives CASSPRDRGYEQYF.

V gene TRBV29-1 combines with J gene TRBJ1-4; D is perhaps TRBD1 (5 bases). CDR1 and CDR2 from the germline V gene are SQVTM and ANQGSEA. With 1 base removed from V and 5 bases from J, the gap between germline ends came to 8 bases. This CDR3 is built from 13 residues. CDR3 nucleotide sequence: TGCAGCGTTGAAGTTGGGGGAAATGAAAAACTGTTTTTT. Amino acids: CSVEVGGNEKLFF.

This chain connects TRBV6-5 to TRBJ1-1; D remains unclear. The CDR3 is made up of 14 amino acids. CDR1 is MNHEY and CDR2 is SVGAGI in the germline V gene. Trimming left V 2 bases short and J 0 bases short, with 7 bases between. CDR3 loop: CASSYLAMNTEAFF. CDR3 bases: TGTGCCAGCAGTTACCTAGCTATGAACACTGAAGCTTTCTTT.

The chain recombines TRBV7-3 with TRBJ2-1; 7 bases map to TRBD2. Per germline, CDR1 SGHTA and CDR2 FQGTGA. The CDR3 is 15 amino acids. Trimming cost V 5 bases and J 4 bases; bases outside gene matches: 8. Here the CDR3 reads CASSPLAGVYNEQFF. CDR3 bases: TGTGCCAGCAGCCCGCTGGCGGGGGTTTACAATGAGCAGTTCTTC.

This chain links TRBV28 with TRBJ2-3, with a tentative D call TRBD2 (5 bases). From germline, CDR1 is MDHEN and CDR2 SYDVKM. CDR3 size: 15 residues. The V gene lost 2 bases and the J gene lost 9 bases, with 18 bases spanning the gap. CDR3 sequence (DNA): TGTGCCAGCAGTTTACGTGCGAGAGAGGGCAGGACGCAGTATTTT. Its protein is CASSLRAREGRTQYF.

CDR3 sequence (DNA): TGTGCCAGCAGCTTCGACCCGGGACCGTCTTATGGCTACACCTTC. This encodes CASSFDPGPSYGYTF. This chain links TRBV7-2 with TRBJ1-2; tentatively, D is TRBD1 (5 bases). This CDR3 has 15 residues. Germline CDR1 reads SGHTA; CDR2 reads FQGNSA. V lost 3 bases, J lost 5 bases, and 16 bases lay in between.

V is TRBV5-1 and J is TRBJ2-7, with D perhaps TRBD1 (7 bases). The CDR3 sequence is 17 residues long. The V end was cut by 4 bases, the J end by 2 bases, with 22 bases between. Germline V gene lookup returns CDR1 SGHRS and CDR2 YFSETQ. CDR3 in DNA: TGCGCCAGCAGCGCGGGGACAGCCCAACACTACCCCTACGAGCAGTACTTC. The encoded protein is CASSAGTAQHYPYEQYF.

The genes are TRBV19 and TRBJ2-1; the D gene could be TRBD1 or TRBD2 (5 bases each). The V end was cut by 2 bases, the J end by 5 bases, with 19 bases between. This CDR3 is 17 amino acids long. CDR1 and CDR2 from the germline V gene are LNHDA and SQIVND (reference sequence). The CDR3 DNA reads TGTGCCAGTAGTATATCGACAGACCCCCCGGGGAACAATGAGCAGTTCTTC. Translation gives CASSISTDPPGNNEQFF.

The genes are TRBV28 and TRBJ2-7; 9 bases are a match to TRBD1. The CDR3 is made up of 16 amino acids. Germline assignment: CDR1 MDHEN and CDR2 SYDVKM. J gave up 5 bases and V 2 bases, and 10 bases lay outside the gene matches. Here the CDR3 DNA reads TGTGCCAGCAGTTTACCCCCGGGACAGGGAAGGGACGAGCAGTACTTC. Amino acids: CASSLPPGQGRDEQYF. The variable domain in full, with the rest retrieved from reference TRBV28 and TRBJ2-7, is DVKVTQSSRYLVKRTGEKVFLECVQDMDHENMFWYRQDPGLGLRLIYFSYDVKMKEKGDIPEGYSVSREKKERFSLILESASTNQTSMYLCASSLPPGQGRDEQYFGPGTRLTVT.

The rearrangement uses TRBV29-1 and TRBJ1-2, with a weak D call TRBD1 (6 bases). Germline V CDR1 and CDR2: SQVTM, ANQGSEA. V lost 5 bases to trimming and J lost 8 bases, with 15 bases between them. The CDR3 runs to 12 residues. The CDR3 sequence is CSVLDSWEGYTF. DNA for the CDR3: TGCAGCGTTCTGGACAGTTGGGAGGGCTACACCTTC.

The chain uses TRBV10-3 and TRBJ1-2; no firm D call. Trimming shortened V by 2 bases and J by 6 bases, and 16 bases separated the two germline ends. The CDR3 is 15 residues long. Per germline, CDR1 ENHRY and CDR2 SYGVKD. CDR3: CAISERDGTQNGYTF. DNA for the CDR3: TGTGCCATCAGTGAGAGGGATGGAACCCAGAATGGCTACACCTTC.

V and J are TRBV2 and TRBJ1-1; D is possibly TRBD1 (5 bases). Germline CDR1 is SNHLY and CDR2 is FYNNEI. The length of the CDR3 is 16 residues. Trimming cost V 3 bases and J 0 bases, with 14 bases left between them. CDR3 in amino acids: CASSENAGGVNTEAFF. The CDR3 nucleotides read TGTGCCAGCAGTGAGAATGCCGGGGGGGTGAACACTGAAGCTTTCTTT. Full variable domain (outside the CDR3, taken from reference TRBV2 and TRBJ1-1): EPEVTQTPSHQVTQMGQEVILRCVPISNHLYFYWYRQILGQKVEFLVSFYNNEISEKSEIFDDQFSVERPDGSNFTLKIRSTKLEDSAMYFCASSENAGGVNTEAFFGQGTRLTVV.

J is TRBJ2-3 and V is TRBV27, with 7 nucleotides matching TRBD1. Trimming took 2 bases from V and 3 from J; bases not matched to a gene: 17. This CDR3 spans 19 amino acids. CDR1 and CDR2 from the germline V gene are MNHEY and SMNVEV (reference sequence). For the CDR3, the DNA is TGTGCCAGCAGTTTAAGGGGCCCAACAGGGGAGCGGTGGACAGATACGCAGTATTTT. Amino acids: CASSLRGPTGERWTDTQYF.

The chain joins TRBV7-9 to TRBJ2-5; a weak D match, TRBD1 (6 bases). Germline-derived CDR1 and CDR2 are SEHNR and FQNEAQ (reference sequence). V dropped 5 bases and J dropped 3 bases, with 19 bases sitting between them. The CDR3 is 16 residues long. CDR3: CASSPNRVSGKETQYF. CDR3 in DNA: TGTGCCAGCAGCCCTAACAGGGTATCTGGCAAAGAGACCCAGTACTTC.

The gene calls are TRBV6-1 and TRBJ2-1; 8 bases agree with TRBD2. Germline V gene lookup returns CDR1 MNHNS and CDR2 SASEGT. Germline trimming cut 6 bases from V and 9 bases from J; bases unmatched to any gene: 10. This CDR3 is built from 14 residues. The CDR3 here is CASRATSGSTEQFF. The CDR3 region has the DNA TGTGCCAGCAGGGCCACTAGCGGTTCCACTGAGCAGTTCTTC.

V usage is TRBV19 and J usage is TRBJ1-4; a possible D gene is TRBD1 (6 bases). CDR3 length: 14 amino acids. Germline assignment: CDR1 LNHDA and CDR2 SQIVND (reference sequence). The germline V and J ends were trimmed by 3 bases and 10 bases, with 15 bases remaining between them. The CDR3 region has the DNA TGTGCCAGTAGTATGCGGGACATCGTTGGAAAACTGTTTTTT. This sequence encodes CASSMRDIVGKLFF.

The chain employs TRBV5-4 and TRBJ2-3; D is uncertain. With 4 bases removed from V and 5 bases from J, the gap between germline ends came to 17 bases. The CDR3 loop spans 15 amino acids. CDR1 is SGHNT and CDR2 is YYREEE in the germline V gene (reference sequence). This CDR3 is CASSQPSAAQDTQYF. The CDR3 DNA sequence: TGTGCCAGCAGCCAACCCTCGGCGGCCCAAGATACGCAGTATTTT.

The rearrangement links TRBV5-1 to TRBJ1-2; 12 bases fit TRBD1. This CDR3 spans 17 amino acids. Germline V gives CDR1 SGHRS, CDR2 YFSETQ. V dropped 4 bases and J dropped 0; count of bases not matched to a gene: 7. CDR3 in amino acids: CASSRGQGAISNYGYTF. The CDR3 DNA reads TGCGCCAGCAGCAGGGGACAGGGGGCGATTTCTAACTATGGCTACACCTTC.

J is TRBJ1-4 and V is TRBV19; D is perhaps TRBD1 (5 bases). Germline V gene sequence: CDR1 LNHDA, CDR2 SQIVND (reference sequence). The CDR3 length is 16 residues. V lost 5 bases and J 0 bases, leaving 13 bases between the germline ends. The CDR3 nucleotides are TGTGCCAGTAGTCCCCGGACAACTGCAACTAATGAAAAACTGTTTTTT. The encoded protein is CASSPRTTATNEKLFF. The full variable domain, in which reference TRBV19 and TRBJ1-4 provide the parts outside the CDR3, is DGGITQSPKYLFRKEGQNVTLSCEQNLNHDAMYWYRQDPGQGLRLIYYSQIVNDFQKGDIAEGYSVSREKKESFPLTVTSAQKNPTAFYLCASSPRTTATNEKLFFGSGTQLSVL.

The chain carries TRBV5-1 and TRBJ2-3; no firm D call. Germline CDR1 reads SGHRS; CDR2 reads YFSETQ. CDR3 length equals 14 residues. Trimming took off 0 bases at V and 4 bases at J, with 9 bases between the two ends. CDR3 sequence reads: CASSLGATADTQYF. CDR3 sequence (DNA): TGCGCCAGCAGCTTGGGGGCTACAGCAGATACGCAGTATTTT.